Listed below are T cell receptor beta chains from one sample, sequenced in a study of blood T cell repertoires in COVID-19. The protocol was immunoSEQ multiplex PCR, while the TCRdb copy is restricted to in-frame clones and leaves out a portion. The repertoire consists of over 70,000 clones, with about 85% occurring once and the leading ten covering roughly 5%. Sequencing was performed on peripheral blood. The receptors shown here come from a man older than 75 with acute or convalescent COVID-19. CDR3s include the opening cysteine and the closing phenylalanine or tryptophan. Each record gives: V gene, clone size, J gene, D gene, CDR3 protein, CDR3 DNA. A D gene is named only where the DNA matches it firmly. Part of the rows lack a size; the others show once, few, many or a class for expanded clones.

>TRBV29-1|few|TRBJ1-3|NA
CSVAGVNSGNTIYF
TGCAGCGTGGCAGGGGTTAACTCTGGAAACACCATATATTTT
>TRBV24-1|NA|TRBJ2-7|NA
CATSDSRTGRAEQYF
TGTGCCACCAGTGATTCGCGGACAGGGAGGGCCGAGCAGTACTTC
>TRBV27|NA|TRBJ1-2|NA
CASSATGVEASYGYTF
TGTGCCAGCAGTGCTACCGGGGTCGAAGCTTCCTATGGCTACACCTTC
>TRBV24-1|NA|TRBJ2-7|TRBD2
CATSDPTSGNGYEQYF
TGTGCCACCAGTGACCCGACTAGCGGGAATGGATACGAGCAGTACTTC
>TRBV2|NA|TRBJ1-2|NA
CASGQNRYGYTF
TGTGCCAGCGGACAAAACCGCTATGGCTACACCTTC
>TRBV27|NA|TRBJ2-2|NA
CAGSFLAATGELFF
TGTGCCGGATCCTTCCTCGCGGCCACCGGGGAGCTGTTTTTT
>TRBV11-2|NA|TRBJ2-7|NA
CASSLDGVGHTYEQYF
TGTGCCAGCAGCTTAGATGGAGTAGGACATACTTACGAGCAGTACTTC
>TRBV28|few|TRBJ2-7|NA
CASSGGTAVSYEQYF
TGTGCCAGCAGTGGGGGGACAGCGGTTTCCTACGAGCAGTACTTC
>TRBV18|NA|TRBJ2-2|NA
CASSPRQDTGELFF
TGTGCCAGCTCCCCCCGACAGGACACCGGGGAGCTGTTTTTT
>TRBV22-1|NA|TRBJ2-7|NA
CPGSALKGASEQYF
TGTCCTGGGAGCGCACTTAAGGGGGCGTCCGAGCAGTACTTC
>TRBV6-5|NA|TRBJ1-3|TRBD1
CASSYRQGYTIYF
TGTGCCAGCAGTTACCGACAGGGGTACACCATATATTTT
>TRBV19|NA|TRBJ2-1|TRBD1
CASSIGGQGVNEQFF
TGTGCCAGTAGTATCGGGGGACAGGGGGTCAATGAGCAGTTCTTC
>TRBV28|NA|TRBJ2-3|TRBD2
CASRGGKGGSDTQYF
TGTGCCAGCAGGGGGGGGAAAGGAGGCTCAGATACGCAGTATTTT
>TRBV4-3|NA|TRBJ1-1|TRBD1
CASSQDRGRRGTEAFF
TGCGCCAGCAGCCAAGACAGGGGGCGAAGAGGGACTGAAGCTTTCTTT
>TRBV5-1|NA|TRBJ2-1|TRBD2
CASSRGVNEQFF
TGCGCCAGCAGCCGGGGGGTCAATGAGCAGTTCTTC